This TCR beta chain comes out of a study of blood T cell repertoires in COVID-19 (dated by TCRdb to 2020 to 2022). As for the study more broadly: Collaborator samples came from the United States, Italy and Spain and covered acute and convalescent phases of COVID-19. The prospective study material was composed of cDNA or gDNA derived from T cells, B-cell-depleted T cells, or PBMCs. The dataset comprised deeply sampled blood TCRbeta repertoires from subjects exposed to, actively infected with, or recovered from COVID-19. A freely available public database, intended as a resource for researchers studying the immune response to SARS-CoV-2, is where the repertoires were released. The samples were drawn from the first 160 participants of the ongoing ImmuneRACE study and from some 1,300 subjects provided by 6 global collaborators. A de-identified subject ID, COVID-19 status, age in years and sex were almost always included in the sample metadata. HLA class I and class II types, where available, came from metadata supplied by the sample provider rather than from assay-based typing. Beyond this particular receptor, the publication reports: The amount of clinical and demographic metadata varied by source and participant and was provided uncurated.

About this clone itself: Its target antigen remains unknown. No much larger clone is present one base from it, and per-base qualities are unavailable.

A second Seattle source provided samples from volunteer blood donors who had recovered from COVID-19. Whole blood was collected in K2EDTA tubes by collaborating institutions according to the institutions' own protocols. For TCRbeta analysis, collaborators shipped samples as frozen whole blood, isolated PBMCs, or DNA extracted from either of those sample types. The germline V gene (reference sequence) gives CDR1 as WNHNN and CDR2 as SYGVQD. Taken from cysteine to phenylalanine, the CDR3 has 13 residues. The DNA shown is the 39-base CDR3, in frame from base 1. Relative to germline, V is missing 8 bases and J is missing 6 bases, with 10 bases of the junction outside any gene match. The immunoSEQ Assay, a bias-controlled multiplex PCR, was used to amplify TCRbeta CDR3 regions from genomic DNA. Processing in the source paper ran as follows. The number of nucleated cells in each sample was estimated by amplification of reference gene primers within the assay. To quantify the absolute abundance of each unique TCRbeta CDR3 rearrangement, sequence reads were collapsed and filtered. For each sample, productive Simpson clonality was calculated as the square root of Simpson's diversity index over productive rearrangements. TCRdb took this table from immuneACCESS and kept in-frame rearrangements with V and J called. Such tables lack part of the clones; where checked against another copy, unresolved V genes explain under half of the gap, and the rest is unexplained. The DNA was the basis for D and trimming; V, J and clone size are from that table. Counted in this sample were around 200,000 clones; about 86% of them appeared once. The ten largest clones take up 6.2% of the sample.

The specimen was peripheral blood. The rearranged chain carries TRBV10-1 and TRBJ2-7; TRBD1 matches 7 bases in the middle. This TCR was recovered from a man between 60 and 75 years old who had recovered from COVID-19. The DNA reads TGCGCCAGCCGTCGGACAGGAGAGGGCGAGCAGTACTTC. It codes for CASRRTGEGEQYF.